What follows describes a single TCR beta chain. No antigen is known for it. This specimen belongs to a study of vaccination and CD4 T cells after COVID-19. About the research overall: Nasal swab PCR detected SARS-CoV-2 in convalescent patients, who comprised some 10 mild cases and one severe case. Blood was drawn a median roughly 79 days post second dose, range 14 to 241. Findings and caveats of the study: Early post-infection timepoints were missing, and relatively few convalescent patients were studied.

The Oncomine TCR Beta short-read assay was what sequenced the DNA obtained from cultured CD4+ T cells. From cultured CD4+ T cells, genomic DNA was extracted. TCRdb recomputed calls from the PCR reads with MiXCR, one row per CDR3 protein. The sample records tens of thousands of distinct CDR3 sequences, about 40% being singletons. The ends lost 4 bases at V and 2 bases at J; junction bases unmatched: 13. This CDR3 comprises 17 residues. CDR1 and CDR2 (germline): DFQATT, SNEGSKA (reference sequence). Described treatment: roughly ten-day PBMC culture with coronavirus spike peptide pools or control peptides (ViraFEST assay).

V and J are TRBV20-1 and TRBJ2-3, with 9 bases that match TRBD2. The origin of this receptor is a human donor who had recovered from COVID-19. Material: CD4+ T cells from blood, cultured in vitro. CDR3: CSATPLLAGKSTDTQYF. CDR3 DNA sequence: TGCAGTGCTACCCCCCTCCTAGCGGGGAAATCCACAGATACGCAGTATTTT.